This section outlines one T cell receptor beta chain sequence together with its context. This record comes from a study of blood T cell repertoires in COVID-19. In the study overall: Collection of acute and convalescent COVID-19 samples took place in the United States, Italy and Spain.

As handled by the study authors: Amplified reference gene primers provided the basis for estimating nucleated cell counts. Some clones are missing from TCRdb's copy, which holds only in-frame ones; the method was immunoSEQ multiplex PCR. The V and J calls and clone size are taken from that table; D and trimming were inferred from the DNA. The data contain more than 200,000 clones, over 70% of them singletons. Germline loops: CDR1 MNHNY, CDR2 SVGAGI (reference sequence). The CDR3 contains 15 residues. V was trimmed by 6 bases and J by 5 bases, leaving 19 bases between them. The sequenced material came from peripheral blood. The chain employs TRBV6-6 and TRBJ1-1, with D unresolved. The sequence derives from a man aged 40-49 years with active or convalescent COVID-19. CDR3 amino acids: CASSLPVAGRTEAFF. The CDR3 bases are TGTGCCAGCAGCCTACCGGTTGCGGGAAGGACTGAAGCTTTCTTT.